Below, 4 T cell receptor beta chains from the same sample are listed, as sequenced in a study of shared clonotypes between healthy human individuals. Method: immunoSEQ multiplex PCR; TCRdb's copy keeps in-frame clones and lacks some. The sample lists some 1.1 million clones, roughly 80% seen once, with more than 0.85% in the top ten. Sequencing was performed on memory CD4+ T cells from PBMCs. Sample subset: CD45RA-negative fraction. The receptors here all came from a man between 18 and 29 years old in good health. Some clones in this sample may be carry-over from other donors' samples.

The gene calls are TRBV18 and TRBJ2-7; D is unresolved. V lost 6 bases and J lost 2, with 14 bases in between. Germline CDR1 and CDR2: KGHSH and LQKENI. This CDR3 has 14 amino acids. The CDR3 reads CASSPNTVTYEQYF. CDR3 bases: TGTGCCAGCTCGCCTAACACAGTTACCTACGAGCAGTACTTC.

V is TRBV4-1 and J is TRBJ2-7; 8 bases line up with TRBD2. Germline-derived CDR1 and CDR2 are MGHRA and YSYEKL. V lost 0 bases to trimming and J lost 7 bases; unmatched junction nucleotides: 8. This CDR3 is built from 15 residues. The chain's CDR3 is CASSQDQRLAGEQYF. DNA for the CDR3: TGCGCCAGCAGCCAAGATCAACGGCTAGCGGGTGAGCAGTACTTC.

The V call is TRBV7-3, the J call TRBJ1-1; possible D gene TRBD1, 6 bases. There are 14 residues in the CDR3. Looked up from germline, CDR1 is SGHTA and CDR2 is FQGTGA. V was clipped by 5 bases and J by 1 base, with 11 bases between them. The CDR3 nucleotides read TGTGCCAGCAGCCAAGGGGGTACGAACACTGAAGCTTTCTTT. It specifies CASSQGGTNTEAFF.

This clone was seen only a few times. The rearrangement joins TRBV18 to TRBJ1-1; weak D call: TRBD1 (6 bases). CDR1 and CDR2 (germline): KGHSH, LQKENI. This CDR3 has 16 amino acids. V lost 4 bases, J lost 0 bases, and 15 bases lay in between. The CDR3 DNA reads as TGTGCCAGCTCACAAGCCTGGGGGGGCATGAACACTGAAGCTTTCTTT. Translating it yields CASSQAWGGMNTEAFF.